One and the same sample provided the 4 T cell receptor beta chains below, sequenced in a study of T cell responses to AZD1222 COVID-19 vaccine. Data came from immunoSEQ multiplex PCR; TCRdb stores just in-frame clones and leaves some out. The sample holds fewer than 200,000 clones, 88% seen once. The sample was peripheral blood, taken on day 0 of AZD1222 vaccination. Receptors originate from an adult in good health.

The chain joins TRBV3-1 (or the pseudogene TRBV3-2) to TRBJ1-1; 7 bases agree with TRBD1. V lost 4 bases, J lost 4 bases, and 3 bases stayed unmatched. This CDR3 region has 13 residues. Germline V lookup: CDR1 LGHDT, CDR2 YNNKEL (reference sequence). As DNA, the CDR3 is TGTGCCAGCAGCCCCACAGGGGCCACTGAAGCTTTCTTT. Translation gives CASSPTGATEAFF.

J is TRBJ1-2 and V is TRBV29-1; D not certain. Germline V gene lookup returns CDR1 SQVTM and CDR2 ANQGSEA. The CDR3 is made up of 12 amino acids. The germline V and J ends were trimmed by 4 bases and 0 bases, with 6 bases remaining between them. CDR3 sequence: CSVVPANYGYTF. In nucleotides, the CDR3 is TGCAGCGTTGTTCCAGCTAACTATGGCTACACCTTC.

The rearrangement links TRBV5-6 to TRBJ1-1, with TRBD1 matching over 8 bases. The CDR3 runs to 16 residues. V was clipped by 6 bases and J by 0 bases; unmatched bases: 10. In germline, CDR1 is SGHDT, CDR2 YYEEEE. The CDR3 sequence is CASTPAGGEMNTEAFF. Here the CDR3 DNA reads TGTGCCAGCACCCCGGCAGGGGGCGAGATGAACACTGAAGCTTTCTTT.

CDR3 DNA: TGCAGCGTTTCCACCGCCCGGGGGACCTACGAGCAGTACTTC. Residues: CSVSTARGTYEQYF. V usage is TRBV29-1 and J usage is TRBJ2-7; TRBD2 is a possible D gene (6 bases). The CDR3 has 14 amino acids. The germline CDR1 and CDR2 sequences are SQVTM and ANQGSEA. The V gene lost 5 bases and the J gene lost 2 bases, with 16 bases spanning the gap.